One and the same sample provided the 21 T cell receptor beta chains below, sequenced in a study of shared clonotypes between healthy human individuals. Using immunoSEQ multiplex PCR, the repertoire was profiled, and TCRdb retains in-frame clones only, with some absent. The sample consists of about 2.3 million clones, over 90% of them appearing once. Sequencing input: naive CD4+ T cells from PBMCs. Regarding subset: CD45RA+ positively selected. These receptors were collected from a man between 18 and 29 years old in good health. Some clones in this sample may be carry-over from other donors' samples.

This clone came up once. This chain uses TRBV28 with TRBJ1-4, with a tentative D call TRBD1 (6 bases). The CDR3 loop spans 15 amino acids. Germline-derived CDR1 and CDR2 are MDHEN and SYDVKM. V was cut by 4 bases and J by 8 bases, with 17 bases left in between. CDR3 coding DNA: TGTGCCAGCAGTTCGACAGGAGACCTGAAAGAAAAACTGTTTTTT. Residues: CASSSTGDLKEKLFF.

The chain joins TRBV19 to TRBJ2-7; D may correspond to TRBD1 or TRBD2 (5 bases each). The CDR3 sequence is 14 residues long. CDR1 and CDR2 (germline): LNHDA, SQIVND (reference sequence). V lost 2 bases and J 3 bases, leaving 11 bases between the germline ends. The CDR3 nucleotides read TGTGCCAGTAGTATAAGAGGGGTTGACTACGAGCAGTACTTC. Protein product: CASSIRGVDYEQYF.

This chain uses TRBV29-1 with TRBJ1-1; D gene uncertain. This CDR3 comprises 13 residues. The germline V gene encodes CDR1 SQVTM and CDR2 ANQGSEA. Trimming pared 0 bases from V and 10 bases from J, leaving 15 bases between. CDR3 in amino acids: CSVEDNLRERAFF. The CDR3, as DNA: TGCAGCGTTGAAGATAATCTGCGGGAGAGAGCTTTCTTT.

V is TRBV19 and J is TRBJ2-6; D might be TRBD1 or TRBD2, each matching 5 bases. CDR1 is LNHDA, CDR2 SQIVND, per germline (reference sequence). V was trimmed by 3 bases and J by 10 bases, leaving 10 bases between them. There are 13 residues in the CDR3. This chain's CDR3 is CASSMGVSNVLTF. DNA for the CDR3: TGTGCCAGTAGTATGGGGGTCTCAAACGTCCTGACTTTC.

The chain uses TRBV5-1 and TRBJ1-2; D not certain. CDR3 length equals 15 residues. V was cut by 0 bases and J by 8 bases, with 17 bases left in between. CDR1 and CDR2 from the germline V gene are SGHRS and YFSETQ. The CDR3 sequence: CASSLAEIFGRGYTF. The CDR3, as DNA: TGCGCCAGCAGCTTGGCCGAGATCTTTGGGAGAGGCTACACCTTC.

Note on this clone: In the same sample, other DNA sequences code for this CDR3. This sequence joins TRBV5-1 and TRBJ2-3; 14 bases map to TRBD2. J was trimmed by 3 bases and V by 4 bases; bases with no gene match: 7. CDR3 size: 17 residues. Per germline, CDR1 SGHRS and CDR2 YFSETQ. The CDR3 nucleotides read TGCGCCAGCAGCCCGGGGACTAGCGGGAGTGGGACAGATACGCAGTATTTT. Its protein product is CASSPGTSGSGTDTQYF. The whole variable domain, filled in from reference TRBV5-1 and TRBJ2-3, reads KAGVTQTPRYLIKTRGQQVTLSCSPISGHRSVSWYQQTPGQGLQFLFEYFSETQRNKGNFPGRFSGRQFSNSRSEMNVSTLELGDSALYLCASSPGTSGSGTDTQYFGPGTRLTVL.

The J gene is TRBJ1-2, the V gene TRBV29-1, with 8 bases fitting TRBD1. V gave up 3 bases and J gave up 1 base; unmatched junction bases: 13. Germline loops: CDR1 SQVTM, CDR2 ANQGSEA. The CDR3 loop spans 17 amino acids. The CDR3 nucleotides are TGCAGCGTTGAGAGAGACCCTGCCAGGGGGCTTAACTATGGCTACACCTTC. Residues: CSVERDPARGLNYGYTF.

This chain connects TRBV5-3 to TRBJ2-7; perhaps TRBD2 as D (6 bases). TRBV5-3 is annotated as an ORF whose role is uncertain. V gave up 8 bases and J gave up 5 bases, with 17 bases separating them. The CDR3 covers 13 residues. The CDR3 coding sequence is TGTGCCAGCAGCCTAGGCGGGGCCGACGAGCAGTACTTC. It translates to CASSLGGADEQYF.

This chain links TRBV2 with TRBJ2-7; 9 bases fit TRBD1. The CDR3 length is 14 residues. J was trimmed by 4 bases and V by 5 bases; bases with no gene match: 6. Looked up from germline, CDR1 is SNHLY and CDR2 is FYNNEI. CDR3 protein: CASSRGTGNYEQYF. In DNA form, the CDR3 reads TGTGCCAGCAGTCGTGGGACAGGGAATTACGAGCAGTACTTC.

This chain's CDR3 is CASSLVASGASYEQYF. The CDR3 nucleotides read TGTGCCAGCAGCTTAGTAGCCAGCGGGGCCTCCTACGAGCAGTACTTC. V usage is TRBV7-2 and J usage is TRBJ2-7; 7 bases are a match to TRBD2. V shed 1 base and J 0 bases; nucleotides not matched to a gene: 6. Germline V gene lookup returns CDR1 SGHTA and CDR2 FQGNSA. The CDR3 length is 16 residues.

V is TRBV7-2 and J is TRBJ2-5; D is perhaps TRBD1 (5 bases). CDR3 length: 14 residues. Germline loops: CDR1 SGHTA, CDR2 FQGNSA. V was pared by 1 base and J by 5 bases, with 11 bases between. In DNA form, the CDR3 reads TGTGCCAGCAGCTTAGTGGCAGGGCGGGAGACCCAGTACTTC. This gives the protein CASSLVAGRETQYF.

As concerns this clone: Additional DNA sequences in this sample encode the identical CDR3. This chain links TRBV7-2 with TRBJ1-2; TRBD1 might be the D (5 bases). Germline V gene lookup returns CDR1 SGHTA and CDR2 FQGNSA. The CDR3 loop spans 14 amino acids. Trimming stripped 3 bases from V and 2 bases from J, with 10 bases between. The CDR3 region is CASSLAGRNYGYTF. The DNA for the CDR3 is TGTGCCAGCAGCTTGGCGGGACGGAACTATGGCTACACCTTC. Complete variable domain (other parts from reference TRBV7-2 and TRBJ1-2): GAGVSQSPSNKVTEKGKDVELRCDPISGHTALYWYRQSLGQGLEFLIYFQGNSAPDKSGLPSDRFSAERTGGSVSTLTIQRTQQEDSAVYLCASSLAGRNYGYTFGSGTRLTVV.

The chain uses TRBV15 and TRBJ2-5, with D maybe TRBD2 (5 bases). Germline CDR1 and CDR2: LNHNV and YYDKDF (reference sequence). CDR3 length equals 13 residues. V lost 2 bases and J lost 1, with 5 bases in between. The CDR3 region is CATSRRGQETQYF. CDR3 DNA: TGTGCCACCAGCAGACGGGGCCAAGAGACCCAGTACTTC.

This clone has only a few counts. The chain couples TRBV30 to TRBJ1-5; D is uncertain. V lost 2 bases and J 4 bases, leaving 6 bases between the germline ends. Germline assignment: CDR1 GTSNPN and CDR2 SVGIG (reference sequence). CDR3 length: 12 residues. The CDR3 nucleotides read TGTGCCTGGAGTTTCGGGAATCAGCCCCAGCATTTT. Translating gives CAWSFGNQPQHF.

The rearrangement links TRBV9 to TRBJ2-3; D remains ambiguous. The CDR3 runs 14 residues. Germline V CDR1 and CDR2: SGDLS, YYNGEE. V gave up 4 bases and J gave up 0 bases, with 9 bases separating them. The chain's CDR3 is CASSYHSSTDTQYF. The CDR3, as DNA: TGTGCCAGCAGCTACCATTCTAGCACAGATACGCAGTATTTT.

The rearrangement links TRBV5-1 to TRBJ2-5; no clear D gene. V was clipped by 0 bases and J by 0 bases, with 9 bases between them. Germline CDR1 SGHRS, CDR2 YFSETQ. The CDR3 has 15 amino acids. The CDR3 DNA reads TGCGCCAGCAGCTTGGATCCCGGCAACCAAGAGACCCAGTACTTC. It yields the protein CASSLDPGNQETQYF.

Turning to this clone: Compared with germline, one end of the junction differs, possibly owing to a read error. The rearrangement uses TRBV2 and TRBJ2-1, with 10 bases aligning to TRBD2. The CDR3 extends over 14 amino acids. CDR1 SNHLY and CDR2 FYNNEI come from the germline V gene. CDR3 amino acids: CASSEEREGTEQFF. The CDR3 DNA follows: TGTGCCAGCAGCGAAGAGCGGGAGGGCACTGAGCAGTTCTTC.

CDR3 coding DNA: TGTGCCAGCTCACCACGAGCTAGCGGGGCCCAAGAGACCCAGTACTTC. This sequence encodes CASSPRASGAQETQYF. This chain links TRBV18 with TRBJ2-5; TRBD2 matches at 9 bases. The CDR3 has 16 amino acids. J was trimmed by 1 base and V by 1 base; bases with no gene match: 4. CDR1 is KGHSH, CDR2 LQKENI, per germline. The variable domain in full, with the rest retrieved from reference TRBV18 and TRBJ2-5, is NAGVMQNPRHLVRRRGQEARLRCSPMKGHSHVYWYRQLPEEGLKFMVYLQKENIIDESGMPKERFSAEFPKEGPSILRIQQVVRGDSAAYFCASSPRASGAQETQYFGPGTRLLVL.

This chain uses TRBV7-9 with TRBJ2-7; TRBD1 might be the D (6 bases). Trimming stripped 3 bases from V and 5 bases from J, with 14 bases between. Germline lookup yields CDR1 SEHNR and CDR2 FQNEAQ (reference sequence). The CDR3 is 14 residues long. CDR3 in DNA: TGTGCCAGCAGCTTGCGGCAGGGGCAGAACGAGCAGTACTTC. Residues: CASSLRQGQNEQYF.

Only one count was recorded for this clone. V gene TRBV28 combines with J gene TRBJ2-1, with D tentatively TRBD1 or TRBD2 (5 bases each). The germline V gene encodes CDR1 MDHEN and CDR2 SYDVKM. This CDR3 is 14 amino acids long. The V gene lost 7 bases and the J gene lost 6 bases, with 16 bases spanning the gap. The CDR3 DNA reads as TGTGCCAGCACTAGCCTTTCTGGGGGCAATGAGCAGTTCTTC. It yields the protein CASTSLSGGNEQFF.

CDR3 nucleotides: TGTGCCAGCTCACCGGGACAGATAGAAGCTTTCTTT. It yields the protein CASSPGQIEAFF. The rearrangement links TRBV18 to TRBJ1-1, with TRBD1 identical over 7 bases. The junction had 3 bases not matched to a gene; V was cut back by 3 bases and J by 8 bases. The length of the CDR3 is 12 residues. Germline V lookup: CDR1 KGHSH, CDR2 LQKENI.